This T cell receptor beta chain was recovered during a study of T cells in Graves' hyperthyroidism and ophthalmopathy. Findings and caveats of the study: Blood held most thyroid clonotypes expanded above 0.001 frequency.

Amplified TCR beta CDR3 regions derived from RNA transcripts. HTBI primers were the set used in a first-round RT-PCR of the TCR CDR3. TCRdb re-called the multiplex PCR reads with MiXCR, one entry per CDR3 protein. The data hold roughly 100,000 distinct CDR3 sequences, with roughly 50% observed a single time. At least ten counts were recorded for this clonotype. Its antigen remains unknown. J was trimmed by 5 bases and V by 1 base; bases with no gene match: 3. The CDR3 has 15 residues. Germline CDR1 and CDR2: LGHNA and YSLEER. Exclusion criteria comprised uncontrolled infection, other autoimmune disease, pregnancy or lactation. Clinical symptoms, serum thyroxine and TRAb, thyroid ultrasound and orbital computed tomography were used for the diagnoses.

The clonotype originates from a man in his forties with Graves' hyperthyroidism. This rearrangement joins TRBV4-3 to TRBJ1-5; 9 bases are a match to TRBD1. Specimen: blood. CDR3 loop: CASSQGTGEYQPQHF. CDR3 DNA: TGCGCCAGCAGCCAAGGGACAGGGGAGTATCAGCCCCAGCATTTT.